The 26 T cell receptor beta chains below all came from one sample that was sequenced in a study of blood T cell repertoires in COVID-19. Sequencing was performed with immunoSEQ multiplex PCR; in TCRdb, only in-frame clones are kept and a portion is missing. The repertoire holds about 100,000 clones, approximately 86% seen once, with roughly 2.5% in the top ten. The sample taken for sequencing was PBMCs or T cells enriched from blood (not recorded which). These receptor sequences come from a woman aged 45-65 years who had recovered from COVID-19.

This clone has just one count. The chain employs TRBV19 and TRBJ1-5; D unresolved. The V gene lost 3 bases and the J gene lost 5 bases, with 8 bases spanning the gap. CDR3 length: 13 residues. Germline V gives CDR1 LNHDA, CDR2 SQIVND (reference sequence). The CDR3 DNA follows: TGTGCCAGTAGTATGTCAGGTTATCAGCCCCAGCATTTT. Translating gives CASSMSGYQPQHF.

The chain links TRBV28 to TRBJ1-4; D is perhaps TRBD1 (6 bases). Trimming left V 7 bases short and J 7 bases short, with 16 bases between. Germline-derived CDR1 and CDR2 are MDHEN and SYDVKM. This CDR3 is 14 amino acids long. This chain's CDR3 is CASTVNRDGEKLFF. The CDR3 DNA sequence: TGTGCCAGCACCGTCAACAGGGACGGTGAAAAACTGTTTTTT.

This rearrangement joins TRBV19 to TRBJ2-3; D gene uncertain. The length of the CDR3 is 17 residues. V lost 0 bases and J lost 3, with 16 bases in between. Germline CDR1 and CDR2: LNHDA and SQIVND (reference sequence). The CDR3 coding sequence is TGTGCCAGTAGTATAGATCCTCGAGCGATTGGGACAGATACGCAGTATTTT. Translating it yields CASSIDPRAIGTDTQYF. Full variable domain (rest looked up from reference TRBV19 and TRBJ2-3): DGGITQSPKYLFRKEGQNVTLSCEQNLNHDAMYWYRQDPGQGLRLIYYSQIVNDFQKGDIAEGYSVSREKKESFPLTVTSAQKNPTAFYLCASSIDPRAIGTDTQYFGPGTRLTVL.

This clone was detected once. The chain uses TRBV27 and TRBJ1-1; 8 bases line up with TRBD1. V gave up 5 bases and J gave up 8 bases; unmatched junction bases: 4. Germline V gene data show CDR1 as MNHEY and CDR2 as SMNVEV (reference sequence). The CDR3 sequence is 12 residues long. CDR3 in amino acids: CASSNRDREAFF. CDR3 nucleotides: TGTGCCAGCAGTAACCGGGACAGGGAAGCTTTCTTT.

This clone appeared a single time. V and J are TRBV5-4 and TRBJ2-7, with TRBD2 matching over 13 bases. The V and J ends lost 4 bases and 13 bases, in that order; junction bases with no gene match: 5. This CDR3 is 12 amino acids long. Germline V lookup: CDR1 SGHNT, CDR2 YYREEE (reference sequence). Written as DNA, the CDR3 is TGTGCCAGCAGCCTGGGGACTAGCGGGAATTACTTC. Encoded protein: CASSLGTSGNYF.

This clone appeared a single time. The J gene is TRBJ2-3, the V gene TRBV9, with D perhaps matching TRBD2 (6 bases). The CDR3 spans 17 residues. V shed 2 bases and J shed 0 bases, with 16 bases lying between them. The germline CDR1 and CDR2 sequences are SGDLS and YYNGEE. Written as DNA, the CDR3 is TGTGCCAGCAGCGTCGCATTCGGCGGGGAGAGCACAGATACGCAGTATTTT. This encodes CASSVAFGGESTDTQYF.

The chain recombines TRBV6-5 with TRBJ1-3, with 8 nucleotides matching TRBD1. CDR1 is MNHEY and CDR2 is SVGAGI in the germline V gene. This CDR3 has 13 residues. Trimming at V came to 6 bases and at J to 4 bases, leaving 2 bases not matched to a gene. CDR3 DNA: TGTGCCAGCAGGGACAGGGACGGAAACACCATATATTTT. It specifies CASRDRDGNTIYF.

CDR3 in amino acids: CASSLSSRGALSEQYF. The CDR3 DNA follows: TGTGCCAGCAGCTTGTCCTCGCGGGGGGCCCTCAGCGAGCAGTACTTC. V usage is TRBV7-9 and J usage is TRBJ2-7, with TRBD2 matching 8 bases. The CDR3 is made up of 16 amino acids. V gave up 3 bases and J gave up 6 bases; unmatched junction bases: 13. The germline V gene has CDR1 SEHNR and CDR2 FQNEAQ (reference sequence).

The CDR3 nucleotides are TGTGCCAGCAGCCAAGGGGGGACTATCGATGAGCAGTTCTTC. This translates into CASSQGGTIDEQFF. The chain recombines TRBV3-1 (or the pseudogene TRBV3-2) with TRBJ2-1; TRBD2 matches at 7 bases. V was pared by 1 base and J by 8 bases, with 5 bases of the junction left unmatched. Germline assignment: CDR1 LGHDT and CDR2 YNNKEL (reference sequence). The CDR3 has 14 amino acids.

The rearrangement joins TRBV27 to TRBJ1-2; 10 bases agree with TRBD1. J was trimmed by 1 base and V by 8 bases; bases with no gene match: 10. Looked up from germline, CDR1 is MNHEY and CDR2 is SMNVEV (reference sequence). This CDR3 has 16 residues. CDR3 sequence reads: CASGLRQGAINYGYTF. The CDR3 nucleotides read TGTGCCAGCGGCTTAAGACAGGGGGCGATTAACTATGGCTACACCTTC.

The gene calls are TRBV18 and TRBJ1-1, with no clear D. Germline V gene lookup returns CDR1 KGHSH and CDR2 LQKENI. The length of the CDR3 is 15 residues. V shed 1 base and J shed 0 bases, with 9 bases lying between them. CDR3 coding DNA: TGTGCCAGCTCACCACGCTCCGGGGTGAACACTGAAGCTTTCTTT. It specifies CASSPRSGVNTEAFF.

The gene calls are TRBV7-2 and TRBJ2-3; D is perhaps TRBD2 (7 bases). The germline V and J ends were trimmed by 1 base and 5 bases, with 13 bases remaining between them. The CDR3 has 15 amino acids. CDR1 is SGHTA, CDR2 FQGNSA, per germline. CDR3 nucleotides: TGTGCCAGCAGCTTAGTGGGGGGGGCCGGAGATACGCAGTATTTT. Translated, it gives CASSLVGGAGDTQYF.

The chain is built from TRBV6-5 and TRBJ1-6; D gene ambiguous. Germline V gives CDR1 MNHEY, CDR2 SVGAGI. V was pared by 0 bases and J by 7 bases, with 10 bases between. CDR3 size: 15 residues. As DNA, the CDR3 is TGTGCCAGCAGTTACTCGATTGTCCAGAATTCACCCCTCCACTTT. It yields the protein CASSYSIVQNSPLHF.

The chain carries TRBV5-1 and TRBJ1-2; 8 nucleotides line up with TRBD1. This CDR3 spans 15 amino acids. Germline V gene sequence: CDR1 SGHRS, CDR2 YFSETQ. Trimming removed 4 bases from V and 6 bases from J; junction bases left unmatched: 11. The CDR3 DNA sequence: TGCGCCAGCAGCCCGGGCATGGGGACAGGAGATGGCTACACCTTC. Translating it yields CASSPGMGTGDGYTF.

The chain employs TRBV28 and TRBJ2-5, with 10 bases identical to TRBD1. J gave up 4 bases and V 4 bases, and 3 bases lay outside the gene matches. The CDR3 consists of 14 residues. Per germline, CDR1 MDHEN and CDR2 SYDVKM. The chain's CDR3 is CASSSGQGPETQYF. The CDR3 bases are TGTGCCAGCAGTTCGGGACAGGGGCCAGAGACCCAGTACTTC.

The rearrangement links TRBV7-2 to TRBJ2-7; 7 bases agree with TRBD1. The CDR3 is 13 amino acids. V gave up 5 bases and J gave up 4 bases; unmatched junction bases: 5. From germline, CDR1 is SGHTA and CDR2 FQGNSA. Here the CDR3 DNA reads TGTGCCAGCAGCCTGATGACAGGGTACGAGCAGTACTTC. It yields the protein CASSLMTGYEQYF.

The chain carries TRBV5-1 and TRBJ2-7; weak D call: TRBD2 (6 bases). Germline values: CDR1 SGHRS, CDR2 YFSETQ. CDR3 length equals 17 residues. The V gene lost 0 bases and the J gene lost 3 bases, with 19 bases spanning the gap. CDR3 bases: TGCGCCAGCAGCTTGGATAACAGGAGACTAGGTAACTACGAGCAGTACTTC. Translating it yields CASSLDNRRLGNYEQYF.

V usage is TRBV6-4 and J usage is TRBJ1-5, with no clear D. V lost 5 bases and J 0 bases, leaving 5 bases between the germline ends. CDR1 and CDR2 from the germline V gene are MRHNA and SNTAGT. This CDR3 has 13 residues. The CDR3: CASSPNSNQPQHF. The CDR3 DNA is TGTGCCAGCAGTCCTAATAGCAATCAGCCCCAGCATTTT.

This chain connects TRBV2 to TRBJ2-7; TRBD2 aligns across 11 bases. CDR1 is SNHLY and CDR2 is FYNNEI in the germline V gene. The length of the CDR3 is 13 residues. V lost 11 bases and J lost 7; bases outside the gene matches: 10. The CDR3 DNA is TGTGCCGGATTACTAGCGGGAGCCGATGAGCAGTACTTC. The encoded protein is CAGLLAGADEQYF.

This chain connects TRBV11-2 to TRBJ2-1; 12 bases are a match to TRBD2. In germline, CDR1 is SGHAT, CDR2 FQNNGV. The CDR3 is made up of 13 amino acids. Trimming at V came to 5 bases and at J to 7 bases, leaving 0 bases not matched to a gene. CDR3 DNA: TGTGCCAGCAGCCTAGCGGGGGGGAATGAGCAGTTCTTC. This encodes CASSLAGGNEQFF.

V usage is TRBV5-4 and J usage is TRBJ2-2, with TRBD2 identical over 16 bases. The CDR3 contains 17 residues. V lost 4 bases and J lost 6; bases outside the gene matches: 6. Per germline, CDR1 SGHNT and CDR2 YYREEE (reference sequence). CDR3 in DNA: TGTGCCAGCAGCGGGGCCGGGACTAGCGGGAGGGCCGGGGAGCTGTTTTTT. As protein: CASSGAGTSGRAGELFF.

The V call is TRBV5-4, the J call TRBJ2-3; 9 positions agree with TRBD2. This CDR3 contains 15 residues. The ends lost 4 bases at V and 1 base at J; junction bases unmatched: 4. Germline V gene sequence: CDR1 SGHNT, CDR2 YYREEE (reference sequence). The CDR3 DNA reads TGTGCCAGCAGCGCTAGCGGGGTAGGCACAGATACGCAGTATTTT. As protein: CASSASGVGTDTQYF. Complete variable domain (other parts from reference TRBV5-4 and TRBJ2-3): ETGVTQSPTHLIKTRGQQVTLRCSSQSGHNTVSWYQQALGQGPQFIFQYYREEENGRGNFPPRFSGLQFPNYSSELNVNALELDDSALYLCASSASGVGTDTQYFGPGTRLTVL.

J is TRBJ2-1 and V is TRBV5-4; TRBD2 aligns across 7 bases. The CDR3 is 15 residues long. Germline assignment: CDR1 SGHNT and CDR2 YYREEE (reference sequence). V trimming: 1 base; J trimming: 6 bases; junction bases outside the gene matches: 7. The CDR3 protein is CASSLPGGASNEQFF. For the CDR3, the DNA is TGTGCCAGCAGCTTGCCGGGAGGTGCCTCCAATGAGCAGTTCTTC.

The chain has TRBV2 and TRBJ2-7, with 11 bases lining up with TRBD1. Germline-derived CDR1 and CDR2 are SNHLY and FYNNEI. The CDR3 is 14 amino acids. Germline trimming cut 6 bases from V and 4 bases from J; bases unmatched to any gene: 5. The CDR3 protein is CASRFGQGAYEQYF. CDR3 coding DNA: TGTGCCAGCAGATTTGGACAGGGGGCTTACGAGCAGTACTTC. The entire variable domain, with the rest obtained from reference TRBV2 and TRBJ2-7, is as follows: EPEVTQTPSHQVTQMGQEVILRCVPISNHLYFYWYRQILGQKVEFLVSFYNNEISEKSEIFDDQFSVERPDGSNFTLKIRSTKLEDSAMYFCASRFGQGAYEQYFGPGTRLTVT.

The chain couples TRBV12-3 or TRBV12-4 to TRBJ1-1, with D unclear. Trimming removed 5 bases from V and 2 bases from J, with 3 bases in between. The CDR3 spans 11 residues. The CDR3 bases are TGTGCCAGCAGTCGTAACACTGAAGCTTTCTTT. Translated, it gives CASSRNTEAFF.

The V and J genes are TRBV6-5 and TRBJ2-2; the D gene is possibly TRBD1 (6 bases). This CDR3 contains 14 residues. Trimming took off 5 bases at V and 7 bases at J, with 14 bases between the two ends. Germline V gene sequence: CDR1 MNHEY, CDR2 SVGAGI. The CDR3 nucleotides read TGTGCCAGCAGTACGGATCCGGGACACGGGGAGCTGTTTTTT. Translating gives CASSTDPGHGELFF.